The 2 T cell receptor beta chains below come from one sample, sequenced in a study of T cell repertoires in cytomegalovirus infection. In TCRdb, the reads were re-called with MiXCR into one record per CDR3 protein. Of fewer than 200,000 distinct CDR3 sequences listed, about 21% were seen once; the top ten hold less than 3.5%. Sample: PBMCs. The receptor source for this set is a human donor in good health (CMV status not recorded). Some clones in this sample may be carry-over from other donors' samples.

This clonotype has a handful of counts. The junction shows a germline mismatch at one end, possibly a read error. The chain carries TRBV7-6 and TRBJ2-7; 9 bases fit TRBD1. The CDR3 loop spans 13 amino acids. Germline CDR1 is SGHVS and CDR2 is FNYEAQ. In nucleotides, the CDR3 is TGTGCTAGCAGCTTAGGGACAGGGCGCGAGCAGTACTTC. Protein: CASSLGTGREQYF. The full variable domain, its missing parts supplied by reference TRBV7-6 and TRBJ2-7, is GAGVSQSPRYKVTKRGQDVALRCDPISGHVSLYWYRQALGQGPEFLTYFNYEAQQDKSGLPNDRFSAERPEGSISTLTIQRTEQRDSAMYRCASSLGTGREQYFGPGTRLTVT.

This clonotype has more than one count but fewer than ten. The chain recombines TRBV6-5 with TRBJ2-1; the match to TRBD2 covers 7 bases. After removal of 10 bases from V and 7 bases from J, the junction contained 10 bases not matched to a gene. CDR1 and CDR2 from the germline V gene are MNHEY and SVGAGI. This CDR3 is built from 13 residues. The CDR3 coding sequence is TGTGCCACCGCCGTTGATAGCGGGAATGAGCAGTTCTTC. Protein: CATAVDSGNEQFF.